This is a list of T cell receptor beta chains from one sample in a study of sequential checkpoint blockade in melanoma. Data came from immunoSEQ multiplex PCR; TCRdb stores just in-frame clones and leaves some out. The data show about 4,000 clones, with 19% seen just once and about a quarter held by the top ten. Sample: tumor tissue (inferred from file names), taken from a patient given nivolumab and ipilimumab in sequence. The receptors were gathered from a human donor with melanoma. CDR3s include the opening cysteine and the closing phenylalanine or tryptophan. D genes are given only for firm matches. Rows give clone size only sometimes, using once, few, many, or a class for an expanded clone.

CDR3 DNA: TGCGCCAGCAGCTTGATGGGTCCTACAGACGAGCAGTACTTC
CDR3 protein: CASSLMGPTDEQYF
clone size: few
J gene: TRBJ2-7
D gene: .
V gene: TRBV5-1
CDR3 length: 14

CDR3 DNA: TGTGCCAGCAGCTTGGTAGGGGGGCGGAATGAGCAGTTCTTC
CDR3 protein: CASSLVGGRNEQFF
clone size: few
J gene: TRBJ2-1
D gene: .
V gene: TRBV11-3
CDR3 length: 14

CDR3 DNA: TGCGCCAGCAGAGTGACCTACGAGCAGTACTTC
CDR3 protein: CASRVTYEQYF
clone size: .
J gene: TRBJ2-7
D gene: .
V gene: TRBV10-1
CDR3 length: 11

CDR3 DNA: TGTGCCAGCAGCCCCCACGGGAACACTGAAGCTTTCTTT
CDR3 protein: CASSPHGNTEAFF
clone size: many
J gene: TRBJ1-1
D gene: .
V gene: TRBV7-4
CDR3 length: 13

CDR3 DNA: TGTGCCAGCGCCGAAGGACAGGGTCTCAATCAGCCCCAGCATTTT
CDR3 protein: CASAEGQGLNQPQHF
clone size: medium-sized
J gene: TRBJ1-5
D gene: TRBD1
V gene: TRBV6-8
CDR3 length: 15

CDR3 DNA: TGTGCCTGGAGTGTAGGCGGGGGGGCCTACGAGCAGTACTTC
CDR3 protein: CAWSVGGGAYEQYF
clone size: few
J gene: TRBJ2-7
D gene: TRBD2
V gene: TRBV30
CDR3 length: 14

CDR3 DNA: TGTGCCAGCAGCTCCCCACCGGGGACCAAGTCGGGTTCACCCCTCCACTTT
CDR3 protein: CASSSPPGTKSGSPLHF
clone size: many
J gene: TRBJ1-6
D gene: .
V gene: TRBV11-3
CDR3 length: 17

CDR3 DNA: TGTGCCAGCAGTTTATCGGGGATAAATCAGCCCCAGCATTTT
CDR3 protein: CASSLSGINQPQHF
clone size: .
J gene: TRBJ1-5
D gene: .
V gene: TRBV28
CDR3 length: 14

CDR3 DNA: TGTGCCAGCAGTGAGAGACAGGGGAACACTGAAGCTTTCTTT
CDR3 protein: CASSERQGNTEAFF
clone size: medium-sized
J gene: TRBJ1-1
D gene: TRBD1
V gene: TRBV6-8
CDR3 length: 14

CDR3 DNA: TGTGCCAGCAGCCAAATCGGGACAGATTCCTATGGCTACACCTTC
CDR3 protein: CASSQIGTDSYGYTF
clone size: .
J gene: TRBJ1-2
D gene: TRBD1
V gene: TRBV14
CDR3 length: 15

CDR3 DNA: TGTGCCAGCAGGGGACTAGCGGGGAAGGGAGATACGCAGTATTTT
CDR3 protein: CASRGLAGKGDTQYF
clone size: many
J gene: TRBJ2-3
D gene: TRBD2
V gene: TRBV6-8
CDR3 length: 15

CDR3 DNA: TGTGCCTGGAGTTCCCCGGACAGGGGCGGTCAGCCCCAGCATTTT
CDR3 protein: CAWSSPDRGGQPQHF
clone size: .
J gene: TRBJ1-5
D gene: TRBD1
V gene: TRBV30
CDR3 length: 15

CDR3 DNA: TGTGCCAGCAGCCCGACTAGAGGTGAGCAGTTCTTC
CDR3 protein: CASSPTRGEQFF
clone size: .
J gene: TRBJ2-1
D gene: .
V gene: TRBV9
CDR3 length: 12